This T cell receptor (beta chain) came from a study of T cell responses to AZD1222 COVID-19 vaccine (dated by TCRdb to the early 2020s). A note on the overall study: A total of over 230 trial participants underwent TCR sequencing, of whom 200 to 220 had received two doses of AZD1222 and approximately 25 had received two doses of the MenACWY control vaccine. Trial participants were enrolled into age subgroups of 18-55, 56-69 and 70-plus years, which contained 148, 28 and 57 TCR-sequenced participants, respectively.

The paper's findings and limits, for the study overall: No day 14 peak-response samples were available, so repertoires were characterized only after the peak T cell response. Reportedly, almost half of the unique spike-specific TCRs recognized epitopes lying outside the regions that are mutated in the B.1.351 and B.1.1.7 variants. A significant rise in spike-specific TCR breadth and depth was observed after two AZD1222 doses relative to day 0 and relative to MenACWY recipients. Conclusions about previously exposed vaccinees are limited, since just six AZD1222 recipients were seropositive for SARS-CoV-2 at baseline. In the small 56-69-year group, the increase in depth fell short of significance, most likely because of low power. The vaccine-associated CD4 TCRs covered the entire spike protein, and the dominant responses fell in regions 160-218 and 743-854. Participants were mostly white British, with more females than males. The authors suggested clonal diversity may have been underestimated.

On this clone itself: Its antigen is unknown. Per-base qualities were not stored, and no clone one base away is much larger.

V gives up 0 bases and J gives up 5 bases, and the segment between their germline ends measures 11 bases. Measured from the cysteine to the phenylalanine, the CDR3 is 14 residues long. Kept here is only the CDR3 DNA, which spans 42 bases and is read in frame from base 1. The germline V gene specifies MGHRA as CDR1 and YSYEKL as CDR2. The CDR3 regions of human TCRbeta chains were analyzed by immunosequencing. The published analysis was carried out like this. TCRs in the repertoires were compared against a reference library of SARS-CoV-2-specific TCRs that had been generated with the MIRA antigen-specificity platform. Breadth was defined as the fraction of unique TCRs that were SARS-CoV-2-associated. Depth was defined as the fraction of total T cells that were SARS-CoV-2-associated. Using the MIRA data, each spike-specific TCR was assigned both to the spike region to which the TCR was reactive and to a CD4 or CD8 class. Log10-transformed breadth and depth values were compared by one-way ANOVA with Sidak's multiple comparisons tests. What TCRdb holds here is the immuneACCESS table cut down to in-frame rearrangements. Part of the clones is not present; checked against another copy, under half of the missing clones reflect an unresolved V gene, and the others are unexplained. The V and J calls and clone size are taken from that table; D and trimming were inferred from the DNA. Within this sample are under 170,000 clones, with 75% to 95% of them counted one time only. The ten most abundant clones make up 3% to 3.5% of the sample.

This specimen's time point label, per the study, means: about 28 days (+/-7) after the second vaccine dose. AZD1222 recipients given second doses at about 4 weeks or at about 12 weeks were pooled, since spike-specific TCR depth and breadth were not found to differ between the two schedules. Vaccinee samples came from UK trials COV001 and COV002, including a single-blind randomized controlled phase 2/3 trial of AZD1222 (ChAdOx1 nCoV-19) in healthy adults. Trial participant PBMC samples were collected at day 0 and day 28 after the second dose for TCRbeta chain sequencing. Sequencing used peripheral blood, obtained 28 days after the second AZD1222 dose. This TCR was sampled from an adult who received the AZD1222 COVID-19 vaccine. The rearrangement joined TRBV4-1 to TRBJ2-7; the D gene is unclear. The CDR3 loop reads CASSQDKGRDEQYF. The DNA reads TGCGCCAGCAGCCAAGACAAGGGTCGGGACGAGCAGTACTTC.